What follows are 8 T cell receptor beta chains derived from one specimen sequenced in a study of blood T cell repertoires in COVID-19. Profiling relied on immunoSEQ multiplex PCR, and the TCRdb table lists in-frame clones only, not all of them. The sample carries around 50,000 clones, 80% to 90% recorded once. The sample consisted of peripheral blood. These receptors all come from a man aged 50 or older with active COVID-19.

The rearrangement uses TRBV2 and TRBJ1-1; 7 nucleotides match TRBD1. V was pared by 4 bases and J by 0 bases, with 11 bases of the junction left unmatched. Germline loops: CDR1 SNHLY, CDR2 FYNNEI. This CDR3 spans 17 amino acids. CDR3 residues: CASSGFRGQTMNTEAFF. CDR3 nucleotides: TGTGCCAGCAGTGGTTTTCGGGGACAGACGATGAACACTGAAGCTTTCTTT.

This sequence joins TRBV7-2 and TRBJ1-2, with TRBD1 as a possible D gene (5 bases). The CDR3 consists of 15 residues. V dropped 1 base and J dropped 2 bases, with 11 bases sitting between them. CDR1 is SGHTA, CDR2 FQGNSA, per germline. This chain's CDR3 is CASSLVKQGNYGYTF. The DNA of the CDR3 is TGTGCCAGCAGCTTAGTTAAGCAGGGCAACTATGGCTACACCTTC.

This chain links TRBV21-1 with TRBJ2-3; the table assigns TRBD2, which was not confirmed against the DNA. TRBV21-1 counts as a pseudogene. The CDR3 loop spans 15 amino acids. CDR3 nucleotides: TGTGCCAGCAGGGGCACAGAGGGAGGCACAGATACGCAGTATTTT. Protein product: CASRGTEGGTDTQYF.

This chain uses TRBV12-5 with TRBJ2-7; 9 bases are a match to TRBD1. Trimming removed 1 base from V and 0 bases from J; junction bases left unmatched: 7. CDR1 is LGHNT and CDR2 is FRNRAP in the germline V gene. This CDR3 region has 17 residues. Here the CDR3 reads CASGLAPPGQGSYEQYF. The CDR3 region has the DNA TGTGCTAGTGGTTTGGCCCCACCGGGACAGGGCTCCTACGAGCAGTACTTC.

The chain recombines TRBV5-4 with TRBJ1-2, with 8 bases identical to TRBD1. The junction had 7 bases not matched to a gene; V was cut back by 5 bases and J by 7 bases. Germline V lookup: CDR1 SGHNT, CDR2 YYREEE (reference sequence). This CDR3 is 13 amino acids long. DNA of the CDR3: TGTGCCAGCAGGCTTGGGGGACAGGCTGGCTACACCTTC. It translates to CASRLGGQAGYTF.

The sample holds one count of this clone. The V and J genes are TRBV7-9 and TRBJ1-4; 7 bases match TRBD1. The junction had 1 base not matched to a gene; V was cut back by 3 bases and J by 6 bases. Germline V gene lookup returns CDR1 SEHNR and CDR2 FQNEAQ (reference sequence). The CDR3 runs to 13 residues. This CDR3 reads CASSLQGDEKLFF. Written as DNA, the CDR3 is TGTGCCAGCAGCTTGCAGGGGGATGAAAAACTGTTTTTT.

To note about this clone: Sequence at one end of the junction differs from germline and may be a read error. This chain connects TRBV3-1 (or the pseudogene TRBV3-2) to TRBJ1-2; no clear D. Germline CDR1 reads LGHDT; CDR2 reads YNNKEL (reference sequence). This CDR3 spans 16 amino acids. The CDR3 coding sequence is TGTGCCAGCAGCCCCAATACCATATTGAAAAACTCTGGCTACACCTTC. Its translation is CASSPNTILKNSGYTF.

The V call is TRBV4-3, the J call TRBJ2-3, with 9 bases matching TRBD2. The CDR3 consists of 17 residues. The germline gives CDR1 LGHNA, CDR2 YSLEER. Germline trimming cut 0 bases from V and 1 base from J; bases unmatched to any gene: 5. CDR3 sequence: CASSQDWIAGGTDTQYF. For the CDR3, the DNA is TGCGCCAGCAGCCAAGATTGGATAGCGGGGGGCACAGATACGCAGTATTTT.